This T cell receptor (beta chain) was captured in a study of blood T cells in healthy people across ages (dated by TCRdb to the mid-2010s). Some background on the complete study: In model experiments, template switching captured about one uniquely barcoded TCR beta cDNA molecule for every two T cells. To avoid experimental bias, donors of different ages were spread randomly across the sequencing lanes. For two donors (one aged 18 to 29 and one aged 80 or older), the study analyzed two additional independent replicas of 1 million unique cDNA reads from the same blood draw. Donors were grouped into four age groups: young (average roughly 16 years), middle-aged (39), aged (62) and long-lived (less than 85). Age-related changes in TCR beta repertoire diversity were measured in the study by deep sequencing normalized with unique cDNA molecular identifiers.

Libraries were constructed by 5' RACE. Sequencing relied on an Illumina HiSeq 2500. A second roughly 6 to 11 cycle PCR used a sample-barcoded 5' primer and a J-beta primer mix. A unique molecular identifier was introduced onto each TCR beta cDNA molecule by a template-switch 5' adaptor carrying 12 random nucleotides. At least 3 million CDR3-containing paired-end reads were obtained from each sample. First-strand cDNA synthesis was performed from all RNA using the Mint cDNA synthesis kit, with priming by a TRBC-specific oligonucleotide. Following uracil-DNA glycosylase treatment, all cDNA underwent a first 18-cycle PCR with the universal primers M1SS and BC2_uni_R. Per the original workflow: Each sample was normalized by randomly selecting 1 million high-quality reads, each carrying a distinct molecular identifier. Instead of being binned into consensus sequences, reads with shared molecular identifiers were discarded. MiTCR, run with a Q25 quality threshold and the strictest error-elimination algorithm, handled CDR3 identification, clonotype clustering and error correction. Lower-bound total TCR beta diversity was estimated with a nonparametric unseen species model using Euler transformation. The raw public reads went through TCRdb reprocessing: fastp at Q25, MiXCR clone calling, in-frame beta chains kept. Here each entry gathers all rows of one CDR3 protein and keeps the most common genes and DNA. The V and J calls were determined by TCRdb, not by the authors. Recorded for this sample are approximately 1.5 million distinct CDR3 sequences; roughly a third of them occurred a single time. Together, the top ten hold 10% to 12% of the sample.

Findings and caveats that apply to the study as a whole: Compared with the aged group, more naive CD4+ T cells, fewer expanded clones and increased TCR diversity were shown by the long-lived group, suggesting age selection. As age increased, observed TCR beta diversity per million T cells dropped in a roughly linear way, and a significant reduction was already evident by age about 40. Donor CMV infection status was unknown, potentially confounding age-related changes in expanded clonotypes. Since profiling was done on bulk unsorted PBMCs, naive and antigen-experienced compartments could not be conclusively compared. There was a strong correlation between observed TCR beta diversity and the percentage of naive T cells measured by flow cytometry. Total diversity estimates from one million sequenced T cells were considered lower bounds and underestimates.

This clonotype was picked up a small number of times. The clone's antigen remains unknown. No per-base quality is available; no much larger clone lies one base away. The approximately 40 donors, aged about 6 to 100 years, were systemically healthy Caucasian individuals from Russia. Each donor gave about 9.7 milliliters of peripheral blood, drawn into EDTA-treated Vacutainer tubes. Ficoll-Paque density-gradient centrifugation was used to isolate PBMCs, with at least 6.5 million obtained per sample. Trizol reagent was used to extract total RNA from the PBMCs, yielding at least 5.5 micrograms per sample. For every donor, flow cytometry on a PBMC aliquot measured the percentage of naive CD45RAhigh/CD27high T cells. The TCR sequence derives from a woman aged 25 to 45 in good health. Material: blood.

For the CDR3, the sequence is CASRLGGQAYEQYF. The base sequence is TGTGCCAGCAGACTTGGAGGACAGGCCTACGAGCAGTACTTC. The rearranged segments are TRBV21-1 and TRBJ2-7; TRBD1 reflects the table's D call only, with no check against the DNA. TRBV21-1 is a documented pseudogene. There are 14 amino acids in the CDR3, from cysteine to phenylalanine inclusive. The CDR3 DNA has 42 bases and is translated from base 1.